This TCR beta chain was recovered during a study of T-cell reconstitution after alpha-beta-depleted transplantation in children (TCRdb year 2016). Background for the entire study: Using TCR repertoire profiling, the study quantitatively followed how T-cell immune reconstitution unfolded in children after TCRalphabeta/CD19-depleted allogeneic hematopoietic cell transplantation.

CDR1 and CDR2 are read off the germline V gene as SGHVS and FQNEAQ. At the junction V is shortened by 6 bases and J by 5 bases, with 17 bases in between. The CDR3 holds 15 amino acids from the cysteine to the phenylalanine. Only CDR3 DNA is held: 45 bases, read in frame from base 1. The library was obtained by PCR. TCRdb lists the instrument as Illumina HiSeq 2500. To normalize quantification of the TCRbeta repertoire, the TCR libraries were built with molecular barcoding that relied on unique molecular identifiers. TCRdb trimmed public reads at Q25 via fastp, called clones via MiXCR and kept in-frame beta chains. Every entry covers one CDR3 protein and lists the most common genes and DNA from its rows. The sample records about 610,000 distinct CDR3 sequences, roughly a tenth of which are singletons. Approximately 4.1% of the sample is taken by the ten largest. To note about this clonotype: The specificity of this receptor is unknown. The record has no base qualities; no much larger clone is one base away.

The sample was PBMCs from the stem cell graft donor, taken from the stem cell graft. The source of this sequence is a human donor who donated a stem cell graft to a child with acute myeloid leukemia. In this chain, TRBV7-8 is recombined with TRBJ2-1; the D gene is perhaps TRBD1 or TRBD2, each of them matching over 5 bases. The DNA is TGTGCCAGCAGGTGGGGGACCCCGGGCCACAATGAGCAGTTCTTC. The resulting protein is CASRWGTPGHNEQFF.